The 22 T cell receptor beta chains below were found in one sample sequenced in a study of blood T cell repertoires in COVID-19. TCRdb keeps only in-frame clones here, not all; method: immunoSEQ multiplex PCR. This sample has 250,000 to 350,000 clones, with approximately 85% found just once. Specimen: peripheral blood. The receptors stem from a human donor with COVID-19, enrolled during active disease. The donor label of this sample is uncertain.

The rearrangement uses TRBV5-4 and TRBJ2-5, with 10 bases matching TRBD2. Per the germline V gene, CDR1 is SGHNT and CDR2 is YYREEE (reference sequence). J lost 3 bases, V lost 7 bases, and 9 bases had no gene match. The CDR3 has 15 amino acids. CDR3 nucleotide sequence: TGTGCCAGCGCCACGATGAGCGGGAGGGAAGAGACCCAGTACTTC. Protein: CASATMSGREETQYF.

The rearrangement joins TRBV7-2 to TRBJ2-6; no clear D. Germline lookup yields CDR1 SGHTA and CDR2 FQGNSA. The CDR3 spans 15 residues. V lost 1 base and J 1 base, leaving 5 bases between the germline ends. CDR3 region: CASSLDGSGANVLTF. The DNA for the CDR3 is TGTGCCAGCAGCTTAGACGGTTCTGGGGCCAACGTCCTGACTTTC.

The chain is built from TRBV11-1 and TRBJ2-1, with D perhaps TRBD2 (6 bases). CDR1 and CDR2 from the germline V gene are SGHAT and FQDESV (reference sequence). Deletions cut 5 bases from V and 6 bases from J, with 14 bases between. There are 14 residues in the CDR3. CDR3 region: CASSPRRAGNEQFF. The CDR3 bases are TGTGCCAGCAGCCCCAGGAGGGCCGGCAATGAGCAGTTCTTC.

CDR3 in DNA: TGTGCCAGCATCGAAGAGGCAGGGGAGAATTCACCCCTCCACTTT. This translates into CASIEEAGENSPLHF. The chain employs TRBV6-6 and TRBJ1-6, with D tentatively TRBD1 (6 bases). The CDR3 extends over 15 amino acids. The germline V gene encodes CDR1 MNHNY and CDR2 SVGAGI (reference sequence). The V end was cut by 7 bases, the J end by 7 bases, with 17 bases between.

This chain links TRBV6-2 or TRBV6-3 with TRBJ2-3; D unresolved. The germline CDR1 and CDR2 sequences are MNHEY and SVGEGT. The CDR3 totals 15 residues. Trimming removed 3 bases from V and 4 bases from J, with 14 bases in between. The CDR3 region is CASSYSPGFPDTQYF. CDR3 nucleotide sequence: TGTGCCAGCAGTTATAGTCCCGGGTTCCCAGATACGCAGTATTTT.

This chain joins TRBV6-5 and TRBJ2-3, with D tentatively TRBD2 (6 bases). This CDR3 has 16 amino acids. Trimming stripped 2 bases from V and 1 base from J, with 13 bases between. Germline V gene data show CDR1 as MNHEY and CDR2 as SVGAGI. The CDR3 spells CASSYTPGLGTDTQYF. CDR3 sequence (DNA): TGTGCCAGCAGTTACACCCCGGGACTGGGCACAGATACGCAGTATTTT.

The CDR3 DNA sequence: TGTGCCAGCAGGGCTCAGGGTACCCCCTACGAGCAGTACTTC. Translating gives CASRAQGTPYEQYF. This chain uses TRBV27 with TRBJ2-7; possibly TRBD1 for D (5 bases). Germline V gene sequence: CDR1 MNHEY, CDR2 SMNVEV (reference sequence). V shed 6 bases and J shed 2 bases, with 14 bases lying between them. This CDR3 is 14 amino acids long.

The V call is TRBV24-1, the J call TRBJ1-5, with a tentative D call TRBD1 (5 bases). Germline lookup yields CDR1 KGHDR and CDR2 SFDVKD. Trimming removed 1 base from V and 0 bases from J, with 12 bases in between. This CDR3 spans 17 amino acids. CDR3 amino acids: CATSDFSGRYSNQPQHF. The CDR3, as DNA: TGTGCCACCAGTGATTTTTCAGGGAGGTATAGCAATCAGCCCCAGCATTTT.

The rearrangement uses TRBV2 and TRBJ2-2, with 11 bases that match TRBD2. This CDR3 is built from 18 residues. V gave up 3 bases and J gave up 0 bases; unmatched junction bases: 6. The germline CDR1 and CDR2 sequences are SNHLY and FYNNEI. Written as DNA, the CDR3 is TGTGCCAGCAGTGACCGCCTAGCGGGAGGCCCGAACACCGGGGAGCTGTTTTTT. Protein: CASSDRLAGGPNTGELFF.

V usage is TRBV28 and J usage is TRBJ1-2; D is undetermined. The germline gives CDR1 MDHEN, CDR2 SYDVKM. The ends were cut back, 4 bases at V and 1 base at J, with 10 bases in the middle. This CDR3 contains 14 residues. The CDR3 reads CASSSSAVNYGYTF. As DNA, the CDR3 is TGTGCCAGCAGTTCTAGTGCGGTTAACTATGGCTACACCTTC.

J is TRBJ2-5 and V is TRBV28, with 14 positions matching TRBD2. CDR3 size: 16 residues. Losses at the gene ends were 6 bases for V and 2 bases for J; bases not matched to a gene: 5. CDR1 is MDHEN, CDR2 SYDVKM, per germline. The CDR3 protein is CASRGLAGASQETQYF. CDR3 in DNA: TGTGCCAGCAGGGGACTAGCGGGAGCCTCTCAAGAGACCCAGTACTTC.

The chain has TRBV18 and TRBJ2-2, with 13 bases matching TRBD2. There are 21 residues in the CDR3. Losses at the gene ends were 8 bases for V and 4 bases for J; bases not matched to a gene: 22. Germline CDR1 KGHSH, CDR2 LQKENI. CDR3 nucleotides: TGTGCCAGCCACCGACAGGGGGCGCGGACTAGCGGGAGCCATTCCACCGGGGAGCTGTTTTTT. Translated, it gives CASHRQGARTSGSHSTGELFF.

This chain links TRBV19 with TRBJ1-4, with TRBD1 as a possible D gene (6 bases). The germline CDR1 and CDR2 sequences are LNHDA and SQIVND (reference sequence). The length of the CDR3 is 13 residues. V was clipped by 6 bases and J by 4 bases, with 9 bases between them. The DNA of the CDR3 is TGTGCCAGTAGGGGGGACAATAATGAAAAACTGTTTTTT. This translates into CASRGDNNEKLFF.

The genes are TRBV11-2 and TRBJ2-2; 7 nucleotides line up with TRBD1. J was trimmed by 3 bases and V by 5 bases; bases with no gene match: 3. CDR3 size: 14 residues. Germline CDR1 reads SGHAT; CDR2 reads FQNNGV. The chain's CDR3 is CASSPGTDTGELFF. The CDR3 nucleotides are TGTGCCAGCAGCCCCGGGACAGACACCGGGGAGCTGTTTTTT.

The V gene is TRBV10-3, the J gene TRBJ1-2; D unresolved. This CDR3 is built from 15 residues. Trimming cost V 2 bases and J 4 bases, with 14 bases left between them. Germline V gene data show CDR1 as ENHRY and CDR2 as SYGVKD. CDR3 nucleotide sequence: TGTGCCATCAGTGAGGTTGCCGGGGTGCCCTATGGCTACACCTTC. Translated: CAISEVAGVPYGYTF.

The chain employs TRBV6-5 and TRBJ1-2, with D possibly matching TRBD1 (6 bases). Germline V gene data show CDR1 as MNHEY and CDR2 as SVGAGI. The CDR3 has 12 amino acids. The germline V and J ends were trimmed by 7 bases and 7 bases, with 13 bases remaining between them. Here the CDR3 DNA reads TGTGCCAGCACAGGGGATGACGGTGGCTACACCTTC. Its protein product is CASTGDDGGYTF.

A few counts support this clone. CDR3 sequence (DNA): TGTGCCAGCACCACAGGGCAGAGGCAGCCCCAGCATTTT. Translated, it gives CASTTGQRQPQHF. The V call is TRBV2, the J call TRBJ1-5; D is possibly TRBD1 (6 bases). The CDR3 is made up of 13 amino acids. CDR1 and CDR2 from the germline V gene are SNHLY and FYNNEI. V was trimmed by 7 bases and J by 7 bases, leaving 14 bases between them.

This sequence joins TRBV11-2 and TRBJ1-1; D might be TRBD1 (5 bases). Germline V gene sequence: CDR1 SGHAT, CDR2 FQNNGV. The CDR3 is 14 residues long. The V gene lost 4 bases and the J gene lost 0 bases, with 9 bases spanning the gap. This chain's CDR3 is CASSWGRVNTEAFF. Here the CDR3 DNA reads TGTGCCAGCAGCTGGGGCAGAGTGAACACTGAAGCTTTCTTT.

In its sample, this clone was seen a few times. The DNA is omitted, as the CDR3 cannot be located on it reliably, and the CDR3 follows TCRdb's listing. This chain connects TRBV28 to TRBJ2-5; the DNA was not compared with TRBD1, the D call given in the table. CDR1 and CDR2 from the germline V gene are MDHEN and SYDVKM. The CDR3 contains 15 residues when both ends are counted. CDR3 loop: CASSTSTGGLETQYF.

The chain is built from TRBV5-1 and TRBJ1-6, with unresolved D. The CDR3 is made up of 17 amino acids. Looked up from germline, CDR1 is SGHRS and CDR2 is YFSETQ. V gave up 3 bases and J gave up 0 bases, with 13 bases separating them. The CDR3 region is CASSSQPISSYNSPLHF. CDR3 DNA sequence: TGCGCCAGCAGCTCCCAACCTATTAGCTCCTATAATTCACCCCTCCACTTT.

The V and J genes are TRBV2 and TRBJ1-1, with 7 bases fitting TRBD1. Per the germline V gene, CDR1 is SNHLY and CDR2 is FYNNEI. With 6 bases clipped from V and 0 bases from J, the junction kept 1 base outside the gene matches. The CDR3 spans 13 residues. The CDR3 region is CASRGQLNTEAFF. In DNA form, the CDR3 reads TGTGCCAGCAGGGGACAGCTGAACACTGAAGCTTTCTTT.

This chain uses TRBV6-5 with TRBJ1-6; D possibly corresponds to TRBD1 (5 bases). The length of the CDR3 is 14 residues. The V end lost 4 bases, the J end lost 10 bases, and 14 bases lay between the germline ends. Germline CDR1 reads MNHEY; CDR2 reads SVGAGI. The CDR3 bases are TGTGCCAGCAGTTCCCGAACCGCAGGGTCACCCCTCCACTTT. Amino acid sequence: CASSSRTAGSPLHF.